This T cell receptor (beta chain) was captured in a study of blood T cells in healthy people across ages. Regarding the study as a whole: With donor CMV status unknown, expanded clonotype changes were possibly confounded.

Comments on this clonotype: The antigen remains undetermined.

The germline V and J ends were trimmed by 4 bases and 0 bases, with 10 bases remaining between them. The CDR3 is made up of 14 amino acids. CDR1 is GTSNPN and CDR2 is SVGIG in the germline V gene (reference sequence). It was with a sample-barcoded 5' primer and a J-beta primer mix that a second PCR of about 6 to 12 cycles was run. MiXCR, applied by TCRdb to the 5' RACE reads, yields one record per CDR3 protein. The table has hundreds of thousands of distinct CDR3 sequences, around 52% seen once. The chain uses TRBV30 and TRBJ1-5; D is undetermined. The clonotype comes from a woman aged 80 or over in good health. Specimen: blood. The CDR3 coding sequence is TGTGCCTGGAAGGTGGGGAATAGCAATCAGCCCCAGCATTTT. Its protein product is CAWKVGNSNQPQHF.